The rows below give T cell receptor beta chains drawn from one sample of a study of cytomegalovirus exposure and HLA in healthy donors. Libraries were prepared by immunoSEQ multiplex PCR; TCRdb keeps only in-frame clonotypes and omits some of them. The table lists 45,000 to 65,000 clones, roughly 82% of them singletons, with 1.6% in the top ten. The sequencing input was PBMCs. The receptors shown here come from a man aged 25-45 years in good health and CMV-seronegative. Each CDR3 is given without its conserved first and last residue.

cdr3_aa j_call v_call
ASSRGQMNTEAF TRBJ1-1 TRBV28
ASRIEGTGNQPQH TRBJ1-5 TRBV19
ASSLRFGEDEKLF TRBJ1-4 TRBV5-1
ASSLDRGNYNEQF TRBJ2-1 TRBV5-1
ASSNYRTGIYEQY - TRBV7-9
ASSYGRSGANVLT TRBJ2-6 TRBV6-5
ASSQGQGLSSYEQY TRBJ2-7 TRBV4-2
SALQNGGELF TRBJ2-2 TRBV29-1
ASSPLGGGAMNTEAF TRBJ1-1 TRBV5-5
ASSQEVGSGGRGQF TRBJ2-1 TRBV4-3
ASSELDWVATDTQY TRBJ2-3 TRBV9
ASSLAGTGVNEQF TRBJ2-1 TRBV5-1
ASSARGRLAKNIQY TRBJ2-4 TRBV2
ASGRELY TRBJ1-3 TRBV6-6
ASSLNQGNTGELF TRBJ2-2 TRBV5-5
ASSLGGTSGSYEQF TRBJ2-1 TRBV7-8
ASSLASGEKGGNTIY TRBJ1-3 TRBV7-8
ASSPHTPPGMDSYEQY TRBJ2-7 TRBV7-9
ASRQRAAGGPTRVHEQY TRBJ2-7 TRBV4-3
ASSQSPPGNTEAF TRBJ1-1 TRBV4-2
ASSLGLGFEQF TRBJ2-1 TRBV5-1
ASGLVYGARKIYNEQF TRBJ2-1 TRBV12-5
ASSATRLAGYEQY TRBJ2-7 TRBV5-8
ASSLRGPYAAYTEAF TRBJ1-1 TRBV27
ASRTGGLGGYT TRBJ1-2 TRBV28
ASSPWTDTYEQY TRBJ2-7 TRBV14
ASSQGGRTADNEQF TRBJ2-1 TRBV7-6
ASRFLPLAGVPYEQY TRBJ2-7 TRBV12-2
ASSGGRSYNEQF TRBJ2-1 TRBV5-6
ASSPEANTIY TRBJ1-3 TRBV18
ASSSPGQGYKRGEAF TRBJ1-1 TRBV11-2
ASSPRGGPYGYT TRBJ1-2 TRBV7-2
ASGAGGRGGTDTQY TRBJ2-3 TRBV10-2
ASSIRTGYGYT TRBJ1-2 TRBV19
ASSTLAGEDEKLF TRBJ1-4 TRBV7-9
ASSPGGGTNQPQH TRBJ1-5 TRBV5-1
ASNDPGQVNEKLF TRBJ1-4 TRBV6-6
ASSLEGLGGLKTEQY TRBJ2-7 TRBV13
ASSHPGQNTGAF TRBJ1-1 TRBV4-1
ASSVWSGTSTDTQY TRBJ2-3 TRBV9
AISEEGRGYT TRBJ1-2 TRBV10-3
ASSYRGSPLH TRBJ1-6 TRBV6-5
ASSANNEQF TRBJ2-1 TRBV9
AISRQGDTQY TRBJ2-3 TRBV10-3
ASSSRGEYGYT TRBJ1-2 TRBV9
ASSLRTVGHTGELF TRBJ2-2 TRBV5-1